This TCR beta chain was retrieved from a study of CD8+ T cells in alopecia areata. Remarks on this clone: One end of the junction does not line up with germline, which may come from a read error.

Following RNA extraction, reverse transcription yielded cDNA that acted as the sequencing template. Profiled with immunoSEQ multiplex PCR; TCRdb holds only in-frame clones, not every one. The sample lists 100,000 to 150,000 clones, roughly 50% occurring once. Looked up from germline, CDR1 is SQVTM and CDR2 is ANQGSEA. The CDR3 runs to 13 residues. Sample: NKG2D-low CD8+ T cells sorted from blood. V usage is TRBV29-1 and J usage is TRBJ2-5; TRBD2 might be the D (6 bases). The sequence derives from a human donor with alopecia areata. CDR3 in amino acids: CSVELLALESQYF. DNA of the CDR3: TGCAGCGTTGAGCTGCTAGCGCTAGAGAGCCAGTACTTC.